The sequence of this T cell receptor beta chain was determined in a study of post-analysis software for immune sequencing data. This clonotype came up a few times. Its antigen remains unknown. Study-wide findings and caveats: Significantly decreased normalized Chao1 diversity was recorded for multiple sclerosis patients relative to controls. Patients showed TRBV5-6, TRBV5-1 and TRBV20-1 among five TRBV segments more frequent than in controls.

Built from TCR beta cDNA, the libraries had unique molecular identifiers in them. Input of about 0.9 to 10 million T cells yielded a few hundred thousand cDNA molecules. TCRdb re-called the PCR reads through MiXCR, storing one row per CDR3 protein. Among 750,000 to 950,000 distinct CDR3 sequences listed, around 53% were seen once. From germline, CDR1 is LGHNA and CDR2 YNFKEQ. The germline V and J ends were trimmed by 6 bases and 1 base, with 19 bases remaining between them. This CDR3 contains 18 residues. The J gene is TRBJ2-6, the V gene TRBV4-2; perhaps TRBD1 as D (8 bases). The receptor was derived from a girl aged 10-17 years with multiple sclerosis. The sequencing input was blood. The CDR3 is CASSLITGGGSGANVLTF. The DNA of the CDR3 is TGTGCCAGCAGTCTAATTACAGGGGGAGGGTCTGGGGCCAACGTCCTGACTTTC.